This entry lists 2 T cell receptor beta chains sequenced from one sample in a study of T cell responses to AZD1222 COVID-19 vaccine (dated by TCRdb to the early 2020s). Per the publication, the time point label means: baseline before first vaccination. Preparation of the library involved the immunoSEQ multiplex PCR assay. TCRdb took this table from immuneACCESS and kept in-frame rearrangements with V and J called. Such tables lack part of the clones; where checked against another copy, unresolved V genes explain under half of the gap, and the rest is unexplained. In this sample the table shows 95,000 or so clones, around nine tenths of which occur a single time. The ten largest make up approximately 2.8% of the sample. The material sequenced was peripheral blood, taken on day 0 of AZD1222 vaccination. These TCRs come from an adult in good health.

J is TRBJ1-2 and V is TRBV6-4; 10 bases fit TRBD1. The trim removed 9 bases at V and 4 bases at J, leaving 8 bases unmatched. The CDR3 is made up of 14 amino acids. The V gene's germline CDR1 is MRHNA and CDR2 SNTAGT. The CDR3 nucleotides read TGTGCCAGTTTCTGGACAGGGGGAGCCTATGGCTACACCTTC. Translated: CASFWTGGAYGYTF.

A single count supports this clone. This chain joins TRBV5-1 and TRBJ2-2; 12 bases fit TRBD2. There are 19 residues in the CDR3. J was trimmed by 4 bases and V by 0 bases; bases with no gene match: 10. Germline assignment: CDR1 SGHRS and CDR2 YFSETQ. The CDR3: CASSLEASGGAGLTGELFF. As DNA, the CDR3 is TGCGCCAGCAGCTTGGAGGCTAGCGGGGGGGCCGGCCTCACCGGGGAGCTGTTTTTT.